The clone carrying this TCR beta chain was found a few times. Its target is unknown. Trimming removed 7 bases from V and 6 bases from J, with 15 bases in between. Per the germline V gene, CDR1 is MNHNS and CDR2 is SASEGT. The CDR3 contains 14 residues. These data belong to a study of beta chain features in type 1 diabetes. Points from the study as a whole: Shorter TCRB CDR3s, moderately but significantly so, were found in Type 1 diabetes patients in all four CD4+ subsets. For patients and controls alike, PCR might favor shorter templates to the same degree.

The entirety of the isolated RNA underwent reverse transcription, so expressed TCRB transcripts were sequenced. TCRdb's table, derived via immunoSEQ multiplex PCR, lists solely in-frame clones and lacks some. The table shows around 710,000 clones, with over 10% occurring only once. The sequencing input was naive CD4+ T cells from blood. The TCR sequence derives from a man aged 25-45 years with type 1 diabetes. This chain links TRBV6-1 with TRBJ1-4; D is ambiguous. The CDR3: CASNGWDGYEKLFF. In DNA, the CDR3 is TGTGCCAGCAATGGGTGGGATGGCTATGAAAAACTGTTTTTT.